One and the same sample provided the 21 T cell receptor beta chains below, sequenced in a study of molecular identifiers for immune sequencing clone quantification. TCRdb re-analysed the PCR reads in MiXCR, keeping a single row per CDR3 protein. Altogether approximately 500,000 distinct CDR3 sequences are present, 25% being singletons, with the ten largest covering about 0.75%. The sample consisted of naive CD8+ T cells from blood, with Jurkat cell RNA spiked in. Described subset: FACS-sorted CD8+CD4-CCR7+CD45RA+ naive T cells. These receptors all stem from a human donor in good health. Some libraries in this study had Jurkat cell RNA spiked in.

The chain couples TRBV4-1 to TRBJ2-7; TRBD1 matches 7 bases. The CDR3 sequence is 14 residues long. Germline CDR1 and CDR2: MGHRA and YSYEKL. V lost 5 bases, J lost 7 bases, and 11 bases stayed unmatched. The DNA for the CDR3 is TGCGCCAGCAGCTTAGACAGGGCCCAGCGTGAGCAGTACTTC. Translated: CASSLDRAQREQYF.

This clonotype has a handful of counts. The junction departs from germline at one end; a sequencing error may be responsible. This rearrangement joins TRBV5-3 to TRBJ2-1; 10 bases agree with TRBD2. TRBV5-3 is sorted into the ORF group, with uncertain function. The CDR3 totals 16 residues. Here the CDR3 reads CASSLLAGINYNEQFF. DNA of the CDR3: TGTGCCAGCAGCTTACTAGCGGGGATTAACTACAATGAGCAGTTCTTC.

The rearrangement uses TRBV9 and TRBJ2-3; 7 bases map to TRBD1. The ends lost 3 bases at V and 6 bases at J; junction bases unmatched: 13. CDR1 SGDLS and CDR2 YYNGEE come from the germline V gene. CDR3 length: 16 amino acids. The CDR3 sequence is CASSAPTRGPSDTQYF. In DNA form, the CDR3 reads TGTGCCAGCAGCGCCCCAACTAGGGGGCCTTCGGATACGCAGTATTTT.

V usage is TRBV13 and J usage is TRBJ2-2; D is unresolved. The CDR3 extends over 13 amino acids. Germline loops: CDR1 PRHDT, CDR2 FYEKMQ (reference sequence). Trimming stripped 5 bases from V and 4 bases from J, with 8 bases between. The CDR3 region is CASSLGFTGELFF. The CDR3 DNA is TGTGCCAGCAGCCTGGGCTTCACCGGGGAGCTGTTTTTT. Filled out from reference TRBV13 and TRBJ2-2, the complete variable domain reads AAGVIQSPRHLIKEKRETATLKCYPIPRHDTVYWYQQGPGQDPQFLISFYEKMQSDKGSIPDRFSAQQFSDYHSELNMSSLELGDSALYFCASSLGFTGELFFGEGSRLTVL.

This clonotype showed up many times. The chain has TRBV3-1 and TRBJ2-2, with TRBD2 as a possible D gene (5 bases). Trimming cost V 0 bases and J 7 bases, with 15 bases left between them. CDR1 is LGHDT and CDR2 is YNNKEL in the germline V gene (reference sequence). The CDR3 has 16 amino acids. The CDR3 is CASSQEGTLRDGELFF. For the CDR3, the DNA is TGTGCCAGCAGCCAAGAAGGAACTCTCCGGGACGGGGAGCTGTTTTTT.

This clonotype was observed a handful of times. This could be a read error, since a much larger clone is one nucleotide away. V and J are TRBV29-1 and TRBJ2-3, with 12 bases fitting TRBD2. The germline CDR1 and CDR2 sequences are SQVTM and ANQGSEA. The CDR3 extends over 15 amino acids. As DNA, the CDR3 is TGCAGCGTTGAGCTAGCGGGAGGGCTCACAGATATGCAGTATTTT. Translating it yields CSVELAGGLTDMQYF.

As for this clonotype: An end of the junction differs from the germline gene, which may be a read error. The chain recombines TRBV6-2 or TRBV6-3 with TRBJ2-2, with a tentative D call TRBD2 (5 bases). The CDR3 sequence is 17 residues long. Germline V gene sequence: CDR1 MNHEY, CDR2 SVGEGT. The CDR3 nucleotides read TGTGCCGGCAGTTCCCCCCTGGACCCGAGGGTGCCCGGGGAGCTGTTTTTT. Translated, it gives CAGSSPLDPRVPGELFF.

In this sample, this clonotype turned up a few times. J is TRBJ2-1 and V is TRBV11-2; 10 bases map to TRBD2. V lost 1 base and J lost 6; bases outside the gene matches: 3. Germline V CDR1 and CDR2: SGHAT, FQNNGV. The CDR3 spans 15 residues. This chain's CDR3 is CASSLVAGGPNEQFF. The DNA for the CDR3 is TGTGCCAGCAGCTTAGTAGCGGGGGGCCCCAATGAGCAGTTCTTC. Full variable domain (rest looked up from reference TRBV11-2 and TRBJ2-1): EAGVAQSPRYKIIEKRQSVAFWCNPISGHATLYWYQQILGQGPKLLIQFQNNGVVDDSQLPKDRFSAERLKGVDSTLKIQPAKLEDSAVYLCASSLVAGGPNEQFFGPGTRLTVL.

On this clonotype itself: At one of its ends the junction is not consistent with the germline gene, which may arise from a read error. V usage is TRBV28 and J usage is TRBJ1-5, with 7 bases matching TRBD1. From germline, CDR1 is MDHEN and CDR2 SYDVKM. The CDR3 is 16 amino acids. Here the CDR3 DNA reads TGTGCCGGCAGACGACTCCCCAGGGGGAGCAATCAGCCCCAGCATTTT. Translated: CAGRRLPRGSNQPQHF. Supplemented by reference TRBV28 and TRBJ1-5, the full variable domain reads DVKVTQSSRYLVKRTGEKVFLECVQDMDHENMFWYRQDPGLGLRLIYFSYDVKMKEKGDIPEGYSVSREKKERFSLILESASTNQTSMYLCAGRRLPRGSNQPQHFGDGTRLSIL.

As for this clonotype: The DNA is omitted, as the CDR3 cannot be located on it reliably, and the CDR3 follows TCRdb's listing. The chain carries TRBV28 and TRBJ2-5. Germline V gives CDR1 MDHEN, CDR2 SYDVKM. The CDR3 length is 15 residues, termini included. CDR3 in amino acids: CAASGPMDILETQYF.

CDR3 in amino acids: CASSIGIGYEQYF. CDR3 sequence (DNA): TGTGCCAGTAGTATTGGGATCGGGTACGAGCAGTACTTC. This chain uses TRBV19 with TRBJ2-7; D gene uncertain. The CDR3 runs 13 residues. Trimming shortened V by 3 bases and J by 4 bases, and 10 bases separated the two germline ends. Germline values: CDR1 LNHDA, CDR2 SQIVND (reference sequence).

This chain joins TRBV3-1 and TRBJ2-2; 8 nucleotides match TRBD1. Germline V gene data show CDR1 as LGHDT and CDR2 as YNNKEL (reference sequence). J was trimmed by 5 bases and V by 4 bases; bases with no gene match: 6. The CDR3 totals 15 residues. In DNA, the CDR3 is TGTGCCAGCAGCCTTGGACAGGGATGGACCGGGGAGCTGTTTTTT. Its translation is CASSLGQGWTGELFF.

CDR3 sequence reads: CASSAPAYSGVITEAFF. The CDR3 bases are TGTGCCAGCAGTGCCCCCGCGTATTCAGGTGTGATCACTGAAGCTTTCTTT. The chain is built from TRBV12-3 or TRBV12-4 and TRBJ1-1; D remains unclear. The CDR3 is 17 amino acids. Trimming took 5 bases from V and 4 from J, leaving 23 bases between them.

This clonotype came up a few times. V usage is TRBV20-1 and J usage is TRBJ1-1; 11 bases are shared with TRBD1. Germline CDR1 DFQATT, CDR2 SNEGSKA (reference sequence). The V and J ends lost 5 bases and 4 bases, in that order; junction bases with no gene match: 3. This CDR3 spans 13 amino acids. This CDR3 reads CSAEGQGGTEAFF. The CDR3 bases are TGCAGTGCTGAGGGACAGGGGGGCACTGAAGCTTTCTTT.

In this sample, this clonotype turned up many times. V gene TRBV5-4 combines with J gene TRBJ1-1; 7 nucleotides match TRBD1. The CDR3 consists of 13 residues. V lost 4 bases, J lost 2 bases, and 2 bases stayed unmatched. Per germline, CDR1 SGHNT and CDR2 YYREEE (reference sequence). The CDR3 sequence: CASSGTVNTEAFF. In DNA form, the CDR3 reads TGTGCCAGCAGCGGGACAGTCAACACTGAAGCTTTCTTT.

As for this clonotype: A much larger clonotype is one base distant, so this may be a read error. The chain combines TRBV5-6 with TRBJ2-3, with D unclear. The CDR3 covers 17 residues. The V and J ends lost 3 bases and 4 bases respectively, with 21 bases between them. Germline CDR1 SGHDT, CDR2 YYEEEE. CDR3 sequence reads: CASSSYNDLRRPDTQYF. CDR3 DNA sequence: TGTGCCAGCAGCTCGTATAACGATCTCAGGCGCCCAGATACGCAGTATTTT.

A note on this clonotype: Given a much more abundant clone one base away, this may be a read error. The CDR3 ends on some other residue instead of the conserved phenylalanine or tryptophan, so this is likely a read error. V gene TRBV5-4 combines with J gene TRBJ2-7; 7 bases fit TRBD1. Germline V gene sequence: CDR1 SGHNT, CDR2 YYREEE (reference sequence). With 0 bases clipped from V and 3 bases from J, the junction kept 6 bases outside the gene matches. The CDR3 consists of 15 residues. The CDR3 DNA is TGTGCCAGCAGCTTGGACAGGGGAGTAAGCTACGAGCAGTACCTC. Residues: CASSLDRGVSYEQYL.

As concerns this clonotype: Just one base apart from a much larger clone, this may be a read error. The V gene is TRBV12-3 or TRBV12-4, the J gene TRBJ2-3; perhaps TRBD1 as D (5 bases). This CDR3 has 14 residues. V was clipped by 6 bases and J by 2 bases, with 12 bases between them. The CDR3 region is CASRGVGPTDTQYF. The CDR3 DNA reads as TGTGCCAGCAGGGGTGTGGGGCCCACAGATACGCAGTATTTT.

CDR3 DNA sequence: TGTGCCAGCAGTAGATGGGACACGACTCTCACAGATACGCAGTATTTT. This encodes CASSRWDTTLTDTQYF. The chain is built from TRBV6-2 or TRBV6-3 and TRBJ2-3; maybe TRBD1 (6 bases). Germline V gene data show CDR1 as MNHEY and CDR2 as SVGEGT. There are 16 residues in the CDR3. Trimming stripped 5 bases from V and 2 bases from J, with 17 bases between.

The table lists this clonotype with many counts. The chain combines TRBV19 with TRBJ2-7; D remains ambiguous. This CDR3 is built from 17 residues. Per germline, CDR1 LNHDA and CDR2 SQIVND (reference sequence). Trimming shortened V by 3 bases and J by 3 bases, and 21 bases separated the two germline ends. The DNA of the CDR3 is TGTGCCAGTAGTATCGGCTCCGGAGTTAATCACTTCTACGAGCAGTACTTC. This sequence encodes CASSIGSGVNHFYEQYF.

Turning to this clonotype: This may arise from a read error, as a much more abundant clone is one base away. The rearrangement joins TRBV5-6 to TRBJ2-7, with 8 nucleotides matching TRBD2. This CDR3 is built from 15 residues. In germline, CDR1 is SGHDT, CDR2 YYEEEE. V was clipped by 3 bases and J by 3 bases; unmatched bases: 8. This CDR3 is CASSSLGLVDYEQYF. The CDR3 nucleotides are TGTGCCAGCAGCTCATTGGGACTAGTTGACTACGAGCAGTACTTC.